The 23 T cell receptor beta chains presented below share a single source sample, sequenced in a study of blood T cell repertoires in COVID-19. Generated by immunoSEQ multiplex PCR, the TCRdb table keeps only in-frame clones and is missing some. The data contain about 86,000 clones, roughly three quarters of them seen just once; the ten biggest clones take up approximately 10%. The specimen sequenced was peripheral blood. Every receptor here comes from an older man with acute or convalescent COVID-19.

The chain combines TRBV5-1 with TRBJ1-1; 8 nucleotides match TRBD1. Germline V gene lookup returns CDR1 SGHRS and CDR2 YFSETQ. J gave up 1 base and V 6 bases, and 8 bases lay outside the gene matches. The CDR3 has 15 amino acids. In nucleotides, the CDR3 is TGCGCCAGCACCGTTCGGACAGGGAGGAACACTGAAGCTTTCTTT. It encodes CASTVRTGRNTEAFF.

J is TRBJ1-4 and V is TRBV19, with TRBD1 matching over 7 bases. The CDR3 length is 14 residues. Trimming at V came to 8 bases and at J to 4 bases, leaving 7 bases not matched to a gene. Germline CDR1 is LNHDA and CDR2 is SQIVND (reference sequence). The CDR3 sequence: CASQRGRYNEKLFF. Written as DNA, the CDR3 is TGTGCCAGTCAGAGGGGGCGTTATAATGAAAAACTGTTTTTT.

The DNA of the CDR3 is TGTGCCAGCAGCATCCAAGGACAGTCGGTCGAGCAGTACTTC. Translation: CASSIQGQSVEQYF. The J gene is TRBJ2-7, the V gene TRBV5-4, with D perhaps TRBD1 (6 bases). V lost 4 bases and J lost 6, with 17 bases in between. This CDR3 is 14 amino acids long. Germline V lookup: CDR1 SGHNT, CDR2 YYREEE (reference sequence).

The chain carries TRBV3-1 (or the pseudogene TRBV3-2) and TRBJ2-1; 10 nucleotides agree with TRBD2. The CDR3 is 16 residues long. Trimming removed 2 bases from V and 6 bases from J; junction bases left unmatched: 7. Germline assignment: CDR1 LGHDT and CDR2 YNNKEL (reference sequence). In DNA, the CDR3 is TGTGCCAGCAGCCAACGTCTTAGCGGGGGGCCCAATGAGCAGTTCTTC. As protein: CASSQRLSGGPNEQFF.

The chain employs TRBV7-2 and TRBJ1-6; 7 bases agree with TRBD1. The CDR3 extends over 15 amino acids. V was clipped by 5 bases and J by 9 bases; unmatched bases: 10. Germline V lookup: CDR1 SGHTA, CDR2 FQGNSA. CDR3 bases: TGTGCCAGCAGCCCGTACCCGGGACAGCCTTCACCCCTCCACTTT. It yields the protein CASSPYPGQPSPLHF.

The rearrangement joins TRBV29-1 to TRBJ2-7, with 13 bases lining up with TRBD2. The germline gives CDR1 SQVTM, CDR2 ANQGSEA. The CDR3 spans 13 residues. J was trimmed by 4 bases and V by 7 bases; bases with no gene match: 4. The CDR3 sequence is CSAMGLAGYEQYF. The CDR3 nucleotides are TGCAGCGCTATGGGACTAGCGGGATACGAGCAGTACTTC.

The rearrangement links TRBV10-3 to TRBJ2-1; 8 bases fit TRBD2. J was trimmed by 8 bases and V by 3 bases; bases with no gene match: 9. Per the germline V gene, CDR1 is ENHRY and CDR2 is SYGVKD. This CDR3 is 15 amino acids long. The CDR3 loop reads CAISDLAGPTDEQFF. Written as DNA, the CDR3 is TGTGCCATCAGTGATCTAGCGGGTCCTACGGATGAGCAGTTCTTC.

The V gene is TRBV5-1, the J gene TRBJ2-3; no definite D call. The CDR3 length is 16 residues. Trimming took 5 bases from V and 0 from J, leaving 16 bases between them. The germline V gene has CDR1 SGHRS and CDR2 YFSETQ. This CDR3 reads CASSPTENPSTDTQYF. The DNA for the CDR3 is TGCGCCAGCAGTCCTACAGAGAATCCTAGCACAGATACGCAGTATTTT.

The chain employs TRBV5-6 and TRBJ1-2; the D is unclear. Germline CDR1 and CDR2: SGHDT and YYEEEE. The CDR3 is 13 amino acids. The V end was cut by 0 bases, the J end by 5 bases, with 8 bases between. In nucleotides, the CDR3 is TGTGCCAGCAGCTTGGACAGTGGGTATGGCTACACCTTC. This translates into CASSLDSGYGYTF.

This chain links TRBV7-2 with TRBJ2-3; D possibly corresponds to TRBD1 (5 bases). The CDR3 extends over 15 amino acids. The germline V gene has CDR1 SGHTA and CDR2 FQGNSA. V was shortened by 2 bases and J by 2 bases, with 11 bases between the two germline ends. CDR3 sequence: CASSLSGRDTDTQYF. CDR3 nucleotides: TGTGCCAGCAGCTTAAGTGGCAGGGACACAGATACGCAGTATTTT.

The rearrangement uses TRBV20-1 and TRBJ1-2, with TRBD1 matching over 9 bases. CDR1 is DFQATT and CDR2 is SNEGSKA in the germline V gene (reference sequence). V trimming: 3 bases; J trimming: 2 bases; junction bases outside the gene matches: 10. The CDR3 length is 16 residues. Here the CDR3 reads CSASKRGTGPNYGYTF. The CDR3 nucleotides read TGCAGTGCTAGTAAACGGGGGACAGGGCCAAACTATGGCTACACCTTC.

The chain joins TRBV20-1 to TRBJ1-6; D is undetermined. This CDR3 region has 16 residues. Deletions cut 3 bases from V and 0 bases from J, with 12 bases between. Germline CDR1 reads DFQATT; CDR2 reads SNEGSKA (reference sequence). The CDR3 DNA is TGCAGTGCTAGTGAAGACTATGGCTCCTATAATTCACCCCTCCACTTT. It is translated as CSASEDYGSYNSPLHF.

The J gene is TRBJ1-2, the V gene TRBV2, with 8 bases matching TRBD1. J gave up 0 bases and V 8 bases, and 5 bases lay outside the gene matches. The CDR3 contains 14 residues. Germline V gives CDR1 SNHLY, CDR2 FYNNEI. CDR3 DNA sequence: TGTGCCAGCTCCGGACAGGGAACTAACTATGGCTACACCTTC. Its protein is CASSGQGTNYGYTF.

J is TRBJ2-3 and V is TRBV19; 10 bases are a match to TRBD1. There are 15 residues in the CDR3. V shed 4 bases and J 5 bases; nucleotides not matched to a gene: 6. Germline V gives CDR1 LNHDA, CDR2 SQIVND (reference sequence). The DNA for the CDR3 is TGTGCCAGTAGTAACCCGGGACAGGGGAAAGATACGCAGTATTTT. This sequence encodes CASSNPGQGKDTQYF.

This chain joins TRBV13 and TRBJ2-7; 8 bases agree with TRBD2. The CDR3 loop spans 14 amino acids. V lost 1 base, J lost 4 bases, and 3 bases stayed unmatched. Looked up from germline, CDR1 is PRHDT and CDR2 is FYEKMQ (reference sequence). The CDR3: CASSLAGGPYEQYV. The DNA of the CDR3 is TGTGCCAGCAGCTTAGCGGGGGGGCCGTACGAGCAGTACGTC.

The V and J genes are TRBV28 and TRBJ1-2; D is perhaps TRBD1 (5 bases). Trimming left V 3 bases short and J 4 bases short, with 12 bases between. Germline V gives CDR1 MDHEN, CDR2 SYDVKM. This CDR3 spans 14 amino acids. The CDR3 DNA follows: TGTGCCAGCAGTTTGGGGGGACCCTTCTATGGCTACACCTTC. It encodes CASSLGGPFYGYTF.

This sequence joins TRBV6-1 and TRBJ1-3; D is unresolved. The germline CDR1 and CDR2 sequences are MNHNS and SASEGT. Trimming left V 2 bases short and J 0 bases short, with 8 bases between. The CDR3 runs 15 residues. The CDR3, as DNA: TGTGCCAGCAGTGAATCGGTTCCCTCTGGAAACACCATATATTTT. Translating it yields CASSESVPSGNTIYF.

The chain is built from TRBV19 and TRBJ2-5; 7 bases are shared with TRBD2. Per germline, CDR1 LNHDA and CDR2 SQIVND (reference sequence). This CDR3 spans 14 amino acids. J gave up 5 bases and V 3 bases, and 6 bases lay outside the gene matches. CDR3 coding DNA: TGTGCCAGTAGTATTTTTGCGGGGGAGGAGACCCAGTACTTC. It encodes CASSIFAGEETQYF.

J is TRBJ2-5 and V is TRBV13, with D possibly TRBD2 on 5 matching bases. V lost 4 bases to trimming and J lost 2 bases, with 11 bases between them. This CDR3 comprises 14 residues. Germline V gene data show CDR1 as PRHDT and CDR2 as FYEKMQ (reference sequence). The CDR3 loop is CASSSITGQETQYF. As DNA, the CDR3 is TGTGCCAGCAGCTCCATCACGGGACAAGAGACCCAGTACTTC.

The rearrangement joins TRBV6-5 to TRBJ1-6; the D gene is possibly TRBD1 (6 bases). CDR3 length: 15 residues. Germline loops: CDR1 MNHEY, CDR2 SVGAGI. Trimming shortened V by 6 bases and J by 7 bases, and 16 bases separated the two germline ends. The CDR3 reads CASRGVGANNSPLHF. The CDR3 DNA is TGTGCCAGCAGGGGGGTGGGGGCGAACAATTCACCCCTCCACTTT.

The V gene is TRBV27, the J gene TRBJ1-3; D is uncertain. The CDR3 loop spans 13 amino acids. V was pared by 0 bases and J by 3 bases, with 3 bases between. The germline V gene encodes CDR1 MNHEY and CDR2 SMNVEV (reference sequence). CDR3 loop: CASSLSSGNTIYF. The CDR3 region has the DNA TGTGCCAGCAGTTTATCGAGTGGAAACACCATATATTTT.

The chain recombines TRBV6-5 with TRBJ2-3, with 10 bases identical to TRBD1. The V segment lost 4 bases and the J segment 3 bases; nucleotides outside the gene matches: 4. The germline gives CDR1 MNHEY, CDR2 SVGAGI. The CDR3 consists of 15 residues. CDR3 sequence: CASSWDRGGTDTQYF. CDR3 bases: TGTGCCAGCAGTTGGGACAGGGGAGGGACAGATACGCAGTATTTT.

The chain uses TRBV2 and TRBJ1-1; perhaps TRBD1 as D (6 bases). Germline V gene sequence: CDR1 SNHLY, CDR2 FYNNEI. Trimming pared 6 bases from V and 5 bases from J, leaving 10 bases between. There are 12 residues in the CDR3. The CDR3 DNA sequence: TGTGCCAGCAGATACCAGGGGACTGAAGCTTTCTTT. Translating gives CASRYQGTEAFF.